The next 19 T cell receptor beta chains were all read from a single sample in a study of blood T cell repertoires in COVID-19. The method was immunoSEQ multiplex PCR; TCRdb's version includes in-frame clones alone and lacks a portion of them. The table includes 270,000 or so clones, approximately 91% detected once. The sequenced material came from PBMCs or T cells enriched from blood (not recorded which). The receptors stem from a woman aged 35 to 49 with acute COVID-19.

This clone showed up just a few times. The V gene is TRBV30, the J gene TRBJ2-5; D unclear. Germline lookup yields CDR1 GTSNPN and CDR2 SVGIG (reference sequence). The V end was cut by 4 bases, the J end by 5 bases, with 17 bases between. There are 14 residues in the CDR3. In DNA, the CDR3 is TGTGCCTGGACCGTAAATACCGGAGCGGAGACCCAGTACTTC. Translated, it gives CAWTVNTGAETQYF.

The chain carries TRBV5-6 and TRBJ2-7, with 7 bases identical to TRBD1. CDR1 and CDR2 from the germline V gene are SGHDT and YYEEEE. This CDR3 is built from 15 residues. Losses at the gene ends were 1 base for V and 3 bases for J; bases not matched to a gene: 7. The CDR3 is CASSLPGTENYEQYF. The CDR3 region has the DNA TGTGCCAGCAGCTTGCCCGGGACAGAGAACTACGAGCAGTACTTC. Together with reference TRBV5-6 and TRBJ2-7, the CDR3 gives the full variable domain: DAGVTQSPTHLIKTRGQQVTLRCSPKSGHDTVSWYQQALGQGPQFIFQYYEEEERQRGNFPDRFSGHQFPNYSSELNVNALLLGDSALYLCASSLPGTENYEQYFGPGTRLTVT.

The genes are TRBV3-1 (or the pseudogene TRBV3-2) and TRBJ2-2; 11 bases are a match to TRBD2. The CDR3 is 15 residues long. The V gene end was trimmed by 6 bases and the J gene end by 4 bases; junction bases not matched to a gene: 4. CDR1 and CDR2 from the germline V gene are LGHDT and YNNKEL (reference sequence). As DNA, the CDR3 is TGTGCCAGCAGGCTAGCGGGAGGTAGCACCGGGGAGCTGTTTTTT. Its protein is CASRLAGGSTGELFF.

The rearrangement uses TRBV6-6 and TRBJ2-4; D is ambiguous. The CDR3 length is 13 residues. The V gene's germline CDR1 is MNHNY and CDR2 SVGAGI (reference sequence). The V end was cut by 5 bases, the J end by 1 base, with 6 bases between. The CDR3 is CASSPRAKNIQYF. CDR3 sequence (DNA): TGTGCCAGCAGTCCGCGGGCCAAAAACATTCAGTACTTC.

The chain joins TRBV12-3 or TRBV12-4 to TRBJ1-4, with D uncertain. With 3 bases removed from V and 4 bases from J, the gap between germline ends came to 6 bases. The CDR3 has 13 residues. The CDR3 DNA reads TGTGCCAGCAGTTTTTCCGTTAATGAAAAACTGTTTTTT. It specifies CASSFSVNEKLFF.

With regard to this clone: Different DNA sequences within this sample yield the same CDR3. The chain uses TRBV5-4 and TRBJ2-3; D remains ambiguous. In germline, CDR1 is SGHNT, CDR2 YYREEE (reference sequence). The CDR3 consists of 12 residues. V was trimmed by 3 bases and J by 2 bases, leaving 4 bases between them. For the CDR3, the DNA is TGTGCCAGCAGCTCTATCACAGATACGCAGTATTTT. This gives the protein CASSSITDTQYF.

The chain is built from TRBV7-2 and TRBJ1-4; 7 bases are shared with TRBD1. The J segment lost 2 bases and the V segment lost 2 bases, leaving 2 bases of the junction unmatched. This CDR3 region has 15 residues. Germline lookup yields CDR1 SGHTA and CDR2 FQGNSA. CDR3 in amino acids: CASSLTGVTNEKLFF. DNA for the CDR3: TGTGCCAGCAGCTTAACAGGGGTGACTAATGAAAAACTGTTTTTT.

The chain carries TRBV27 and TRBJ1-2, with a possible D match to TRBD1 (5 bases). The CDR3 consists of 14 residues. Germline assignment: CDR1 MNHEY and CDR2 SMNVEV (reference sequence). V gave up 5 bases and J gave up 6 bases, with 16 bases separating them. This CDR3 is CASSPRTIRDGYTF. CDR3 DNA sequence: TGTGCCAGCAGTCCCCGGACGATCAGGGATGGCTACACCTTC.

This clone was recorded a few times. The CDR3 is CASSVGDLGGEKLFF. CDR3 in DNA: TGCGCCAGCAGCGTAGGGGACCTGGGGGGTGAAAAACTGTTTTTT. The V and J genes are TRBV4-3 and TRBJ1-4, with D perhaps TRBD1 (5 bases). Germline CDR1 is LGHNA and CDR2 is YSLEER. This CDR3 is built from 15 residues. Trimming removed 5 bases from V and 7 bases from J, with 17 bases in between.

The chain uses TRBV11-3 and TRBJ2-2; 10 nucleotides agree with TRBD1. The germline gives CDR1 SGHNT, CDR2 YENEEA. The CDR3 is made up of 15 amino acids. The trim removed 5 bases at V and 6 bases at J, leaving 6 bases unmatched. The CDR3 loop is CASSGRTGGAGELFF. CDR3 bases: TGTGCCAGCAGCGGCCGGACAGGGGGGGCCGGGGAGCTGTTTTTT.

The V call is TRBV29-1, the J call TRBJ2-1; 10 nucleotides align to TRBD1. Per germline, CDR1 SQVTM and CDR2 ANQGSEA. The CDR3 sequence is 14 residues long. J lost 3 bases, V lost 5 bases, and 4 bases had no gene match. The CDR3 sequence is CSVPGTGDYNEQFF. The CDR3 nucleotides are TGCAGCGTTCCCGGGACAGGGGACTACAATGAGCAGTTCTTC.

This chain uses TRBV9 with TRBJ2-7; 7 nucleotides line up with TRBD1. Germline V gives CDR1 SGDLS, CDR2 YYNGEE. Trimming at V came to 0 bases and at J to 2 bases, leaving 5 bases not matched to a gene. This CDR3 spans 15 amino acids. The CDR3 DNA is TGTGCCAGCAGCGTAGGACAGGGCGGCGCCTACGAGCAGTACTTC. Protein sequence: CASSVGQGGAYEQYF. Filled out from reference TRBV9 and TRBJ2-7, the complete variable domain reads DSGVTQTPKHLITATGQRVTLRCSPRSGDLSVYWYQQSLDQGLQFLIQYYNGEERAKGNILERFSAQQFPDLHSELNLSSLELGDSALYFCASSVGQGGAYEQYFGPGTRLTVT.

This sequence joins TRBV7-2 and TRBJ1-1; D is undetermined. CDR1 SGHTA and CDR2 FQGNSA come from the germline V gene. Between the trimmed V and J ends, which lost 3 bases and 0 bases, there was a span of 8 bases. The CDR3 consists of 14 residues. CDR3 residues: CASSFGVLNTEAFF. In DNA form, the CDR3 reads TGTGCCAGCAGCTTCGGAGTTCTGAACACTGAAGCTTTCTTT.

This sequence joins TRBV7-2 and TRBJ2-7; a possible D gene is TRBD2 (7 bases). CDR1 and CDR2 (germline): SGHTA, FQGNSA. CDR3 length equals 14 residues. Trimming shortened V by 5 bases and J by 6 bases, and 17 bases separated the two germline ends. CDR3 residues: CASSPRAGASEQYF. The CDR3 nucleotides read TGTGCCAGCAGCCCCCGCGCGGGGGCCTCCGAGCAGTACTTC.

The genes are TRBV5-1 and TRBJ2-5, with 9 nucleotides matching TRBD1. The CDR3 sequence is 15 residues long. Trimming cost V 4 bases and J 5 bases; bases outside gene matches: 9. Germline V CDR1 and CDR2: SGHRS, YFSETQ. CDR3 coding DNA: TGCGCCAGCAGCAGCGCCGGGACAGGGAGGGAGACCCAGTACTTC. It encodes CASSSAGTGRETQYF.

The gene calls are TRBV2 and TRBJ1-2; tentative D call: TRBD1 (6 bases). Germline V gene lookup returns CDR1 SNHLY and CDR2 FYNNEI. The CDR3 runs 13 residues. Trimming took 5 bases from V and 8 from J, leaving 15 bases between them. CDR3 loop: CASSSGAVGGYTF. CDR3 DNA sequence: TGTGCCAGCAGTTCAGGGGCAGTAGGAGGCTACACCTTC. The whole variable domain, remainder taken from reference TRBV2 and TRBJ1-2, is EPEVTQTPSHQVTQMGQEVILRCVPISNHLYFYWYRQILGQKVEFLVSFYNNEISEKSEIFDDQFSVERPDGSNFTLKIRSTKLEDSAMYFCASSSGAVGGYTFGSGTRLTVV.

The chain is built from TRBV30 and TRBJ1-3; TRBD1 matches at 9 bases. J lost 5 bases, V lost 6 bases, and 11 bases had no gene match. Germline V lookup: CDR1 GTSNPN, CDR2 SVGIG (reference sequence). The CDR3 contains 15 residues. CDR3 sequence: CACRVGQGKRNTIYF. CDR3 sequence (DNA): TGTGCCTGCCGTGTAGGACAGGGGAAAAGAAACACCATATATTTT. Full variable domain (outside the CDR3, taken from reference TRBV30 and TRBJ1-3): SQTIHQWPATLVQPVGSPLSLECTVEGTSNPNLYWYRQAAGRGLQLLFYSVGIGQISSEVPQNLSASRPQDRQFILSSKKLLLSDSGFYLCACRVGQGKRNTIYFGEGSWLTVV.

The J gene is TRBJ2-2, the V gene TRBV19, with 7 bases lining up with TRBD2. Germline CDR1 reads LNHDA; CDR2 reads SQIVND (reference sequence). J gave up 4 bases and V 7 bases, and 9 bases lay outside the gene matches. The CDR3 extends over 15 amino acids. The CDR3 nucleotides read TGTGCCAGTAAGGGCGGGAGTAGGGTCACCGGGGAGCTGTTTTTT. It translates to CASKGGSRVTGELFF.

CDR3 amino acids: CASSLSGTGGGGNQPQHF. Written as DNA, the CDR3 is TGTGCCAGCAGTTTATCTGGGACAGGGGGCGGTGGCAATCAGCCCCAGCATTTT. The V gene is TRBV27, the J gene TRBJ1-5, with 12 bases aligning to TRBD1. J gave up 2 bases and V 0 bases, and 5 bases lay outside the gene matches. The germline V gene encodes CDR1 MNHEY and CDR2 SMNVEV (reference sequence). The CDR3 is 18 residues long.